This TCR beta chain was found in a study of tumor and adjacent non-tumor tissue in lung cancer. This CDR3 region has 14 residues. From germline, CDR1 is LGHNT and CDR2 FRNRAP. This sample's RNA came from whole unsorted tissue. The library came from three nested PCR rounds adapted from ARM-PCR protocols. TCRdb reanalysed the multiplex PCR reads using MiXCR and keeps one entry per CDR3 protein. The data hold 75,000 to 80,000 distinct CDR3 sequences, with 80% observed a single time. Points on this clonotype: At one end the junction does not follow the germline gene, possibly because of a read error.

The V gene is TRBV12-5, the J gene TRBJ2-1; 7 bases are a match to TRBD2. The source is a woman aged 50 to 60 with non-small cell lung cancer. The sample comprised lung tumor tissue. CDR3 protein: CVSGLGGLASEHFF. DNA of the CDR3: TGTGTTAGTGGTTTGGGAGGGCTAGCATCTGAGCACTTCTTC.